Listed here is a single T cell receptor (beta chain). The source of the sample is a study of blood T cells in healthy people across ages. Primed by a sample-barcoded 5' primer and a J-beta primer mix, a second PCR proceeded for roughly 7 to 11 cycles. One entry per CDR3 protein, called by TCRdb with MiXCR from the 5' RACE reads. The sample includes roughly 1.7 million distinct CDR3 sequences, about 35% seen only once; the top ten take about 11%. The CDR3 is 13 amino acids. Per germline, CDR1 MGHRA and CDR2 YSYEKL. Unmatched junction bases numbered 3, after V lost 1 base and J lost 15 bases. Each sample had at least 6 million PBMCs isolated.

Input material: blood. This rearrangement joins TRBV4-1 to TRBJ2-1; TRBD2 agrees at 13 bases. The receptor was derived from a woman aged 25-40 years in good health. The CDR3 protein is CASSQGGLAGMFF. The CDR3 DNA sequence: TGCGCCAGCAGCCAAGGGGGACTAGCGGGAATGTTCTTC.